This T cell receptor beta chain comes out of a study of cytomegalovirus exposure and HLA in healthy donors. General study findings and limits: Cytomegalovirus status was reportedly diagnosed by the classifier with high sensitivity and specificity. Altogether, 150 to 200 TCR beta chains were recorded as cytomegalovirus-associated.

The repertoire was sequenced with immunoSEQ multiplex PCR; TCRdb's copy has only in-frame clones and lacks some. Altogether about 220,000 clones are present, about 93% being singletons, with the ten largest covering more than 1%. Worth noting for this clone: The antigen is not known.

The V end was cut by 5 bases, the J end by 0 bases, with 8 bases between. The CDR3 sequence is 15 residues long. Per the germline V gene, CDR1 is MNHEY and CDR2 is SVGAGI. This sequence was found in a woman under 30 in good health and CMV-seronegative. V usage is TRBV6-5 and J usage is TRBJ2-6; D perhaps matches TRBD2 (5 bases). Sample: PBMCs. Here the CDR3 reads CASSGELSGANVLTF. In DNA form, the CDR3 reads TGTGCCAGCAGTGGGGAGCTCTCTGGGGCCAACGTCCTGACTTTC.